One T cell receptor (beta chain) is described in this entry. What it binds is unknown. The trim removed 6 bases at V and 4 bases at J, leaving 7 bases unmatched. This CDR3 comprises 15 residues. The data derive from a study of CD8 T cells in Susac syndrome. General study points: As the study acknowledged, the number of individuals in its TCR sequencing and HLA analysis was relatively small.

TCR beta was sequenced from blood CD8+ and CD4+ T cells. The CD8+ and CD4+ T cells were negatively isolated, with the TEMRA cells enriched by FACS. RNA was extracted with the RNeasy kit, and a quantity of roughly 0.5 to 1 ug was reverse transcribed using random hexamers. The immunoSEQ assay covered 54 Vbeta and 13 Jbeta segments for CDR3. TCRdb reprocessed the immunoSEQ multiplex PCR reads via MiXCR and lists one record per CDR3 protein. The sample holds 120,000 or so distinct CDR3 sequences, roughly 94% seen once. The V call is TRBV12-3 or TRBV12-4, the J call TRBJ1-2; 11 positions match TRBD1. The source is a human donor with multiple sclerosis. The sequenced sample was CD4+ T cells from PBMCs. CDR3 region: CASSRTGTGGYGYTF. The CDR3 DNA sequence: TGTGCCAGCAGCCGTACCGGGACAGGGGGCTATGGCTACACCTTC.